Here is one T cell receptor beta chain with its context. The sample comes from a study of T cell changes during pregnancy in multiple sclerosis. TCRdb's table, derived via immunoSEQ multiplex PCR, lists solely in-frame clones and lacks some. The repertoire holds roughly 61,000 clones, with 94% as singletons. Germline V gene sequence: CDR1 MNHEY, CDR2 SMNVEV (reference sequence). The V end was cut by 5 bases, the J end by 1 base, with 20 bases between. The CDR3 length is 17 residues. This clonotype was sampled from a female donor with multiple sclerosis, enrolled in a pregnancy study. This sample comprised CD8+ T cells from peripheral blood mononuclear cells, obtained after pregnancy. The chain recombines TRBV27 with TRBJ2-5, with a possible D match to TRBD1 (6 bases). CDR3 sequence reads: CASSLKVYGQRQETQYF. CDR3 DNA sequence: TGTGCCAGCAGTCTCAAAGTATACGGACAGCGCCAAGAGACCCAGTACTTC.